A selection of T cell receptor beta chains follows, all from one sample in a study of blood T cell repertoires in COVID-19. The data were produced by immunoSEQ multiplex PCR, yet TCRdb's version contains in-frame clones alone and is incomplete. The table records hundreds of thousands of clones, roughly 87% of them present only once. The sample was PBMCs or T cells enriched from blood (not recorded which). Every receptor here comes from a woman in her late teens or twenties who had recovered from COVID-19. The CDR3 runs from the conserved cysteine through the conserved F or W. D genes are given only for firm matches. Size tells how often a clone was seen (once, few, many) or the class of an expanded clone, and some rows leave it out.

V gene: TRBV21-1
D gene: NA
J gene: TRBJ1-4
clone size: NA
CDR3 DNA: TGTGCCAGCAACGACAGGGGGCGAAATGAAAAACTGTTTTTT
CDR3 protein: CASNDRGRNEKLFF

V gene: TRBV3-1/TRBV3-2
D gene: TRBD1
J gene: TRBJ2-2
clone size: NA
CDR3 DNA: TGTGCCAGCAGCCAAGGACAGGGATTCGGGGAGCTGTTTTTT
CDR3 protein: CASSQGQGFGELFF

V gene: TRBV30
D gene: TRBD2
J gene: TRBJ2-1
clone size: NA
CDR3 DNA: TGTGCCTGGAGTGTTGACGGGGGGGCCTACAATGAGCAGTTCTTC
CDR3 protein: CAWSVDGGAYNEQFF

V gene: TRBV20-1
D gene: NA
J gene: TRBJ2-7
clone size: NA
CDR3 DNA: TGCAGTGCTAGGGAGGGGTACGAGCAGTACTTC
CDR3 protein: CSAREGYEQYF

V gene: TRBV2
D gene: TRBD1
J gene: TRBJ2-1
clone size: NA
CDR3 DNA: TGTGCCAGCAGCGGAGGGAACCGGGACAGGGTCAATGAGCAGTTCTTC
CDR3 protein: CASSGGNRDRVNEQFF

V gene: TRBV7-2
D gene: NA
J gene: TRBJ2-4
clone size: NA
CDR3 DNA: TGTGCCAGCAGCCCACGAGTGGTAGCCAAAAACATTCAGTACTTC
CDR3 protein: CASSPRVVAKNIQYF

V gene: TRBV18
D gene: TRBD1
J gene: TRBJ1-5
clone size: NA
CDR3 DNA: TGTGCCAGCTCAGCGACAGGGGGAGAGCAGCCCCAGCATTTT
CDR3 protein: CASSATGGEQPQHF

V gene: TRBV19
D gene: TRBD1
J gene: TRBJ1-2
clone size: NA
CDR3 DNA: TGTGCCAGTAGTGCCAAGGGGGCTCGATATGGCTACACCTTC
CDR3 protein: CASSAKGARYGYTF

V gene: TRBV19
D gene: NA
J gene: TRBJ2-2
clone size: NA
CDR3 DNA: TGTGCCAGTAGTACAGAGCGGAACACCGGGGAGCTGTTTTTT
CDR3 protein: CASSTERNTGELFF

V gene: TRBV7-8
D gene: NA
J gene: TRBJ1-5
clone size: few
CDR3 DNA: TGTGCCAGCAGCGTTACAGGGTTCTATCAGCCCCAGCATTTT
CDR3 protein: CASSVTGFYQPQHF

V gene: TRBV7-9
D gene: NA
J gene: TRBJ1-5
clone size: NA
CDR3 DNA: TGTGCCAGCAGCTTAGCGCGGGGCGTTGGCGTCAATCAGCCCCAGCATTTT
CDR3 protein: CASSLARGVGVNQPQHF

V gene: TRBV24-1
D gene: NA
J gene: TRBJ2-3
clone size: NA
CDR3 DNA: TGTGCCACCAGTGATGTAGGGGGACCCACAGATACGCAGTATTTT
CDR3 protein: CATSDVGGPTDTQYF

V gene: TRBV18
D gene: TRBD1
J gene: TRBJ1-1
clone size: NA
CDR3 DNA: TGTGCCAGCTCACTGGACAGGGGGCTAAGTACTGAAGCTTTCTTT
CDR3 protein: CASSLDRGLSTEAFF

V gene: TRBV19
D gene: NA
J gene: TRBJ1-4
clone size: NA
CDR3 DNA: TGTGCCAGTAGTATAGGATGGGAGGATGGTGATGAAAAACTGTTTTTT
CDR3 protein: CASSIGWEDGDEKLFF

V gene: TRBV28
D gene: NA
J gene: TRBJ1-1
clone size: NA
CDR3 DNA: TGTGCCAGCAGTTTATGGGATTACAGGGCGGGCACTGAAGCTTTCTTT
CDR3 protein: CASSLWDYRAGTEAFF

V gene: TRBV28
D gene: TRBD1
J gene: TRBJ1-1
clone size: NA
CDR3 DNA: TGTGCCAGCATCATGCTGACAGGGTCTAAGTCTTTCTTT
CDR3 protein: CASIMLTGSKSFF

V gene: TRBV3-1/TRBV3-2
D gene: NA
J gene: TRBJ1-2
clone size: NA
CDR3 DNA: TGTGCCAGCAGCCGTAATAGAGCTAACTATGGCTACACCTTC
CDR3 protein: CASSRNRANYGYTF

V gene: TRBV5-4
D gene: NA
J gene: TRBJ1-1
clone size: NA
CDR3 DNA: TGTGCCAGCAGCTTGGGTGAGACAGGCCTCCCCTGGGTAGAAGCTTTCTTT
CDR3 protein: CASSLGETGLPWVEAFF

V gene: TRBV9
D gene: TRBD1
J gene: TRBJ1-5
clone size: NA
CDR3 DNA: TGTGCCAGCAGCGCAGGGACAGGCAAGAATCAGCCCCAGCATTTT
CDR3 protein: CASSAGTGKNQPQHF

V gene: TRBV5-8
D gene: NA
J gene: TRBJ1-2
clone size: NA
CDR3 DNA: TGTGCCAGCAGCTTGGGACTTTATGGCTACACCTTC
CDR3 protein: CASSLGLYGYTF

V gene: TRBV4-3
D gene: NA
J gene: TRBJ2-2
clone size: NA
CDR3 DNA: TGCGCCAGCAGCCAAGTCCTATTTTTGTCCGGGGAGCTGTTTTTT
CDR3 protein: CASSQVLFLSGELFF

V gene: TRBV3-1/TRBV3-2
D gene: NA
J gene: TRBJ2-5
clone size: NA
CDR3 DNA: TGTGCCAGCAGCCAAGTATTTCAGGGGACCCAGTACTTC
CDR3 protein: CASSQVFQGTQYF

V gene: TRBV9
D gene: NA
J gene: TRBJ2-3
clone size: NA
CDR3 DNA: TGTGCCAGCAGCCCCTTCGGTGGTAGCGTCACAGATACGCAGTATTTT
CDR3 protein: CASSPFGGSVTDTQYF

V gene: TRBV9
D gene: NA
J gene: TRBJ2-1
clone size: NA
CDR3 DNA: TGTGCCAGCAGCGTCGCTAGCGTCGGCGATGAGCAGTTCTTC
CDR3 protein: CASSVASVGDEQFF

V gene: TRBV9
D gene: TRBD2
J gene: TRBJ2-1
clone size: NA
CDR3 DNA: TGTGCCAGCAGCGCCAGGACTAGCGGGACGGATGAGCAGTTCTTC
CDR3 protein: CASSARTSGTDEQFF

V gene: TRBV19
D gene: NA
J gene: TRBJ2-3
clone size: NA
CDR3 DNA: TGTGCCAGTAGTCCGCGGGTGGGTCCCAGCACAGATACGCAGTATTTT
CDR3 protein: CASSPRVGPSTDTQYF

V gene: TRBV18
D gene: NA
J gene: TRBJ1-2
clone size: NA
CDR3 DNA: TGTGCCAGCTCACCCCAGGGCCCCACTAACTATGGCTACACCTTC
CDR3 protein: CASSPQGPTNYGYTF

V gene: TRBV7-6
D gene: TRBD2
J gene: TRBJ2-3
clone size: NA
CDR3 DNA: TGTGCCAGCAGCTTCCTAGCGGGGGGGCCCTCTGGCACAGATACGCAGTATTTT
CDR3 protein: CASSFLAGGPSGTDTQYF

V gene: TRBV5-1
D gene: TRBD2
J gene: TRBJ2-7
clone size: few
CDR3 DNA: TGCGCCAGCACCCTAGCGGGAGGGCCCCTCGAGCAGTACTTC
CDR3 protein: CASTLAGGPLEQYF

V gene: TRBV7-2
D gene: TRBD1
J gene: TRBJ2-5
clone size: NA
CDR3 DNA: TGTGCCAGCAGCAGCACAGGGGATCAAGAGACCCAGTACTTC
CDR3 protein: CASSSTGDQETQYF

V gene: TRBV11-3
D gene: NA
J gene: TRBJ2-3
clone size: once
CDR3 DNA: TGTGCCAGCAGCTTGGGGACTGGGCGGGTAGATACGCAGTATTTT
CDR3 protein: CASSLGTGRVDTQYF

V gene: TRBV4-3
D gene: TRBD2
J gene: TRBJ2-1
clone size: NA
CDR3 DNA: TGCGCCAGCAGCCAAGTTCTGGGACTAGCGGGGAATAATGAGCAGTTCTTC
CDR3 protein: CASSQVLGLAGNNEQFF

V gene: TRBV9
D gene: NA
J gene: TRBJ1-1
clone size: NA
CDR3 DNA: TGTGCCAGCAGCGTAGCTCAAACCCCGGACATCTCTCCTATTTACACTGAAGCTTTCTTT
CDR3 protein: CASSVAQTPDISPIYTEAFF

V gene: TRBV30
D gene: NA
J gene: TRBJ1-1
clone size: NA
CDR3 DNA: TGTGCCTGGAGTGCAAAGAGGATACTGAACACTGAAGCTTTCTTT
CDR3 protein: CAWSAKRILNTEAFF

V gene: TRBV19
D gene: TRBD1
J gene: TRBJ1-6
clone size: NA
CDR3 DNA: TGTGCCAGTAGTTTGGACAGGGACTCACCCCTCCACTTT
CDR3 protein: CASSLDRDSPLHF

V gene: TRBV7-9
D gene: NA
J gene: TRBJ1-4
clone size: NA
CDR3 DNA: TGTGCCAGCAGCTTTAAACAGGAAAAACTGTTTTTT
CDR3 protein: CASSFKQEKLFF

V gene: TRBV18
D gene: NA
J gene: TRBJ1-1
clone size: NA
CDR3 DNA: TGTGCCAGCTCACCTTTAAACCCTCTATTGAACACTGAAGCTTTCTTT
CDR3 protein: CASSPLNPLLNTEAFF

V gene: TRBV9
D gene: TRBD1
J gene: TRBJ2-7
clone size: NA
CDR3 DNA: TGTGCCAGCAGCGTAGCTACAGGGGGCTACGAGCAGTACTTC
CDR3 protein: CASSVATGGYEQYF

V gene: TRBV6-5
D gene: TRBD1
J gene: TRBJ1-5
clone size: few
CDR3 DNA: TGTGCCAGCAGTCGCAGGGGGGCCAGCAATCAGCCCCAGCATTTT
CDR3 protein: CASSRRGASNQPQHF

V gene: TRBV5-4
D gene: NA
J gene: TRBJ2-7
clone size: NA
CDR3 DNA: TGTGCCAGCAGCTTACTAGTAAACTACGAGCAGTACTTC
CDR3 protein: CASSLLVNYEQYF

V gene: TRBV28
D gene: TRBD1
J gene: TRBJ1-2
clone size: NA
CDR3 DNA: TGTGCCAGCCAACAGGGGGCGCCTGGCTACACCTTC
CDR3 protein: CASQQGAPGYTF

V gene: TRBV9
D gene: NA
J gene: TRBJ2-3
clone size: NA
CDR3 DNA: TGTGCCAGCAGCCCTAGGTCCTCCACAGATACGCAGTATTTT
CDR3 protein: CASSPRSSTDTQYF

V gene: TRBV7-3
D gene: TRBD2
J gene: TRBJ2-1
clone size: NA
CDR3 DNA: TGTGCCAGCAGCCAGAGCGGGGTCGATAATGAGCAGTTCTTC
CDR3 protein: CASSQSGVDNEQFF

V gene: TRBV6-5
D gene: TRBD1
J gene: TRBJ1-1
clone size: NA
CDR3 DNA: TGTGCCAGCAGTTCAGACAGGGTACTTGTGAACACTGAAGCTTTCTTT
CDR3 protein: CASSSDRVLVNTEAFF

V gene: TRBV27
D gene: NA
J gene: TRBJ1-1
clone size: NA
CDR3 DNA: TGTGCCAGCAGTTTATCAGGGGAAGGCACTGAAGCTTTCTTT
CDR3 protein: CASSLSGEGTEAFF

V gene: TRBV7-2
D gene: NA
J gene: TRBJ2-2
clone size: few
CDR3 DNA: TGTGCCAGCAGCTTAAGCGGAGCTGACACCGGGGAGCTGTTTTTT
CDR3 protein: CASSLSGADTGELFF

V gene: TRBV4-2
D gene: NA
J gene: TRBJ1-2
clone size: NA
CDR3 DNA: TGTGCCAGCAGCCCCGATGTGGGGGGGGGAAGGTTTGGCTACACCTTC
CDR3 protein: CASSPDVGGGRFGYTF

V gene: TRBV5-1
D gene: TRBD1
J gene: TRBJ2-1
clone size: NA
CDR3 DNA: TGCGCCAGCAGCTTCGGGACAGGGCTAAATGAGCAGTTCTTC
CDR3 protein: CASSFGTGLNEQFF